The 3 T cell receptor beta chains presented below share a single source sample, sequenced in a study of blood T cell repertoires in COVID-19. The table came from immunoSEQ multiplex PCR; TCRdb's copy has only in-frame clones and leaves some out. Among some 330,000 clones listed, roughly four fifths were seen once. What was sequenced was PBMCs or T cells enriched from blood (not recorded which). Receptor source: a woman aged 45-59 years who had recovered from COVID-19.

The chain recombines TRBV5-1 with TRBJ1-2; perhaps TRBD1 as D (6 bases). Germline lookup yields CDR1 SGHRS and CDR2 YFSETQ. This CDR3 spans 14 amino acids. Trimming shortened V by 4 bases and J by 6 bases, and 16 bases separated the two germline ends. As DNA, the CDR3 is TGCGCCAGCAGCGGCCGCAGGGGTGGGGATGGCTACACCTTC. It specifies CASSGRRGGDGYTF.

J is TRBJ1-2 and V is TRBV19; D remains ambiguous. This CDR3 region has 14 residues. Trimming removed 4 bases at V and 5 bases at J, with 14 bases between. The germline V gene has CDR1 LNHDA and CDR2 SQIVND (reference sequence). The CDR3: CASSSREARYGYTF. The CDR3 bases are TGTGCCAGTAGTAGCCGAGAGGCGCGGTATGGCTACACCTTC.

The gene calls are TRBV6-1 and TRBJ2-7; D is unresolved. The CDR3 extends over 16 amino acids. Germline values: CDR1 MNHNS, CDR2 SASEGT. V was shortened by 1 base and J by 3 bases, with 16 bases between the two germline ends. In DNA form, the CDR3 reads TGTGCCAGCAGTGAAGTGGCTAGAAATCCATACTACGAGCAGTACTTC. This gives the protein CASSEVARNPYYEQYF.